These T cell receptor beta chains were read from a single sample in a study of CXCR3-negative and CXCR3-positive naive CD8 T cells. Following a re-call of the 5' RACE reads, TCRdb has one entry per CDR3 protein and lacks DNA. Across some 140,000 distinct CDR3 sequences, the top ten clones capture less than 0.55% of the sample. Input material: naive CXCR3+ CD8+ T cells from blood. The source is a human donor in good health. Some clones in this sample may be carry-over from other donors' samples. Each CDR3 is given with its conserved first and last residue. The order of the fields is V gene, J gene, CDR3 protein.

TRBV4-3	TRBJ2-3	CASSQGLDREYISSTDTQYF
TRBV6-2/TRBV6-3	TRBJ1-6	CASRSPGQVWNSPLHF
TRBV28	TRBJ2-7	CASSLNIYEQYF
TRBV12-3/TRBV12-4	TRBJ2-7	CASSPDRLSYEQYF
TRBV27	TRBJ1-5	CASSWNRMGNQPQHF
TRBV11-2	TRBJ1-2	CASSHSLPYGYTF
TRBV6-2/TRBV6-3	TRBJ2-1	CASRRPGLAYNEQFF
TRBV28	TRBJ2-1	CASTSRGGSYNEQFF
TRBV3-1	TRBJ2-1	CASSLDRETYNEQFF
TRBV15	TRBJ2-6	CATSRDVDDLSGANVLTF
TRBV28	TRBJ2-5	CASSLGQSQETQYF
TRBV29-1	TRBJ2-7	CSVEGIRGSTYEQYF
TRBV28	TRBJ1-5	CASSLRGLGQPQHF
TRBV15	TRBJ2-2	CATSSTLLAMNTGELFF
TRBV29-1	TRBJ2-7	CSVEAPAGEQYF
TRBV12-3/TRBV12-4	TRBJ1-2	CASSLGLSHNYGYTF
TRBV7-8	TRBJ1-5	CASSLGIPGQGNQPQHF
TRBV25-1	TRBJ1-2	CASSSPWAQGRVWGYTF
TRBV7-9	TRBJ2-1	CASSDRDNGQFF
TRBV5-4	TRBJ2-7	CASSLVQQDDEQYF
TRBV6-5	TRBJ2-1	CASSGPEGNEQFF
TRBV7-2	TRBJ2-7	CASSFGLDFYEQYF
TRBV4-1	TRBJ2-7	CASSQAGQGAREQYF
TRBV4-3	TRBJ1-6	CASSQAGTGYSSPLHF
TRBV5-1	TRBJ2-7	CASTGQGSEQYF
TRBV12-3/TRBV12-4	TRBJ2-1	CASRLPGLAGEGEQFF
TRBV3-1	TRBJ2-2	CASSHLSSGELFF
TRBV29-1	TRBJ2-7	CSVPGQGVAYEQYF
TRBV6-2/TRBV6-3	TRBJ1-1	CASSWDRMNTEAFF
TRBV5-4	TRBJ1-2	CASSLRTGLSLF
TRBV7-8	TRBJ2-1	CASSLAGRDPYNEQFF
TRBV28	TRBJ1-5	CASSLRGPQPQHF